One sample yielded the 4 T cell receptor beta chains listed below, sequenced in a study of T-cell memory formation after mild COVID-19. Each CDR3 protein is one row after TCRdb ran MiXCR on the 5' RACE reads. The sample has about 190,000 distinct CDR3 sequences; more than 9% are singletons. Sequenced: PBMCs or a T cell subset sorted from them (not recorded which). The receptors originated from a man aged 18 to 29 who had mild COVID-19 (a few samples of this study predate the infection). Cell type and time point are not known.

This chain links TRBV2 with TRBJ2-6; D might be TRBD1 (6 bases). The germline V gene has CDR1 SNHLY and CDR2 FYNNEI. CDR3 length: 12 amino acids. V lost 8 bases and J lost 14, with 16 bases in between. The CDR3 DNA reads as TGTGCCAGCGTTGGGACAAGCCGAATCCTGACTTTC. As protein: CASVGTSRILTF.

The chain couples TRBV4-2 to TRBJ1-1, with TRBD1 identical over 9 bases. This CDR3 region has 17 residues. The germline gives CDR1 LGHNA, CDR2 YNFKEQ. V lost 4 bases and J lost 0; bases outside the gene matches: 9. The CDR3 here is CASSLDRGAKMNTEAFF. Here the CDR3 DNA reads TGTGCCAGCAGCCTGGACAGGGGAGCCAAGATGAACACTGAAGCTTTCTTT.

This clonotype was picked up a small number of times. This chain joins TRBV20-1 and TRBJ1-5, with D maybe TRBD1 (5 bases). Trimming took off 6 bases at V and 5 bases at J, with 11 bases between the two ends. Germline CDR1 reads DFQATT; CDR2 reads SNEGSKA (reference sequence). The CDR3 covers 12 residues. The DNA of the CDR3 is TGCAGTGCCCGGACGGGGGATCAGCCCCAGCATTTT. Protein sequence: CSARTGDQPQHF.

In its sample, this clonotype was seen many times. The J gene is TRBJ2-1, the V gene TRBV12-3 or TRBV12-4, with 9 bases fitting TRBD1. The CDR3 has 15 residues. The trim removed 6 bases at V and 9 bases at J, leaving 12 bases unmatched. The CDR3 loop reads CASSTGTGLQGEQFF. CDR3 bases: TGTGCCAGCAGCACCGGGACAGGGCTCCAGGGTGAGCAGTTCTTC.